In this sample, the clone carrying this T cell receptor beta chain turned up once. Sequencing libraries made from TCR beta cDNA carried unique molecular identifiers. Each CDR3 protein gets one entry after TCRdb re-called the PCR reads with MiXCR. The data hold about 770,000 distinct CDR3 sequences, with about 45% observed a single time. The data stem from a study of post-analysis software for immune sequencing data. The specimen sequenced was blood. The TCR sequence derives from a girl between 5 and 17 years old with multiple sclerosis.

CDR3 sequence (DNA): TGCAGTGCTTTAACCGGGACTAGCGGGAGGAAAATAGCCAAAAACATTCAGTACTTC. It yields the protein CSALTGTSGRKIAKNIQYF. V and J are TRBV20-1 and TRBJ2-4; 15 bases fit TRBD2. The CDR3 is 19 amino acids. V shed 5 bases and J 0 bases; nucleotides not matched to a gene: 11. Germline assignment: CDR1 DFQATT and CDR2 SNEGSKA (reference sequence).